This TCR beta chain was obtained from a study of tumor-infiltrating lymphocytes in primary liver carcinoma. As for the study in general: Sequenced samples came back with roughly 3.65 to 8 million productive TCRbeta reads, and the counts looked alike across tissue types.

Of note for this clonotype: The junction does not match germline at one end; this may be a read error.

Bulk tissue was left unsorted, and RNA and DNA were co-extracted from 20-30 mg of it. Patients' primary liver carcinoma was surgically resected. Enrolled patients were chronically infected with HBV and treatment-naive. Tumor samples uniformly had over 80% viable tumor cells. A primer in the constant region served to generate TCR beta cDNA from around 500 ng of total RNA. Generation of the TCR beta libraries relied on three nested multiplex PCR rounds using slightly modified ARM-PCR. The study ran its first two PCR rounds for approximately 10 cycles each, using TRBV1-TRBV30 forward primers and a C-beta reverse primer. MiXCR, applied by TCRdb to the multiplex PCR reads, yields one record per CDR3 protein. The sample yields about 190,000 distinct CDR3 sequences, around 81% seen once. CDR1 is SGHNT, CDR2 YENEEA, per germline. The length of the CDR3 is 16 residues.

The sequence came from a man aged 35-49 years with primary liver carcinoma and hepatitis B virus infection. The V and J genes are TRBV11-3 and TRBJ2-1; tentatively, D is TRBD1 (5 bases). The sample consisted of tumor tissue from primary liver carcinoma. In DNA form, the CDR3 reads TGTGGCAGCAGCTTAGATACTGGGGCAGACTACAATGAGCAGTTCTTC. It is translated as CGSSLDTGADYNEQFF.